In this sample, the clone carrying this T cell receptor (beta chain) turned up once. Its specificity is unknown. Naive CD8 isolation took CD45RO-negative cells positively selected for CCR7 and excluded terminally differentiated effector memory CD45RA+ cells. This CDR3 is 15 amino acids long. The germline V gene has CDR1 SGDLS and CDR2 YYNGEE. The trim removed 0 bases at V and 7 bases at J, leaving 10 bases unmatched. This table comes from immunoSEQ multiplex PCR, and its TCRdb copy is limited to in-frame clones, with some not included. The sample carries approximately 810,000 clones, 80% to 95% recorded once. This sample is drawn from a study of shared clonotypes between healthy human individuals. Study-wide findings and caveats: The low donor count limited represented genetic and exposure-history diversity.

The specimen was naive CD8+ T cells sorted from blood. The TCR sequence derives from a man aged 25 to 45 in good health. The chain recombines TRBV9 with TRBJ2-7; 7 nucleotides line up with TRBD2. This chain's CDR3 is CASSVADGGSGEQYF. CDR3 nucleotides: TGTGCCAGCAGCGTAGCGGACGGCGGGAGTGGTGAGCAGTACTTC.